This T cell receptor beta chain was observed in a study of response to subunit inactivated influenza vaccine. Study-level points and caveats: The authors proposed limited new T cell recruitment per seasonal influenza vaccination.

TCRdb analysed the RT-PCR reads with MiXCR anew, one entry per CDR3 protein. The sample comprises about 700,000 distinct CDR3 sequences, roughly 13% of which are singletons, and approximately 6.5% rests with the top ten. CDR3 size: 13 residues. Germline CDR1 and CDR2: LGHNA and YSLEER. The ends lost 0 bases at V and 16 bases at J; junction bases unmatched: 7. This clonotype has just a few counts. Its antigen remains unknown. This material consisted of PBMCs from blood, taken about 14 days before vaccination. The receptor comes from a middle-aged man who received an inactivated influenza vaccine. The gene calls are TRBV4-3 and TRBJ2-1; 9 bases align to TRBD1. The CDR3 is CASSQEPGQGLFF. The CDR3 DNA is TGCGCCAGCAGCCAAGAACCGGGACAGGGACTCTTCTTC.